A selection of T cell receptor beta chains follows, all from one sample in a study of blood T cell repertoires in COVID-19. Sequenced by immunoSEQ multiplex PCR; TCRdb stores in-frame clones only, minus some. The repertoire holds 50,000 to 65,000 clones, with under 95% as singletons. Sequenced input: peripheral blood. These TCRs come from a man aged 45-60 years with acute or convalescent COVID-19. The CDR3 runs from the conserved cysteine through the conserved F or W. The D gene is left open where the match is weak. Not all rows give a size; the values are once, few, many and, for expanded clones, a class.

V	J	size	D	DNA	CDR3
TRBV21-1	TRBJ1-1	-	-	TGTGCCAGCAGCAGAGTCTGCCGGTGTCAATCCCCCACTGAAGCTTTCTTT	CASSRVCRCQSPTEAFF
TRBV18	TRBJ2-2	-	-	TGTGCCAGCTCACCACCTATAATGACAGGTGGAAGGGAGCTGTTTTTT	CASSPPIMTGGRELFF
TRBV6-5	TRBJ1-1	few	-	TGTGCCAGCAGAGCGAGCGGGTTCACTGAAGCTTTCTTT	CASRASGFTEAFF
TRBV5-1	TRBJ2-7	few	-	TGCGCCAGCAGCTTTCGGCAGGGAGGAAACTACGAGCAGTACTTC	CASSFRQGGNYEQYF
TRBV11-2	TRBJ1-6	-	TRBD1	TGTGCCAGCAGCCCAGGGACAGGCTATAATTCACCCCTCCACTTT	CASSPGTGYNSPLHF
TRBV19	TRBJ2-3	-	-	TGTGCCAGTAGGGGGAGGGGGGACAGGATAACAGATACGCAGTATTTT	CASRGRGDRITDTQYF
TRBV2	TRBJ2-7	-	TRBD2	TGTGCCAGCAGTGAGGCGGCTAGCGGGTACGAGCAGTACTTC	CASSEAASGYEQYF
TRBV30	TRBJ1-2	-	-	TGTGCCTGTGCATGGTCCGGCTATGGCTACACCTTC	CACAWSGYGYTF
TRBV3-1/TRBV3-2	TRBJ1-1	-	-	TGTGCCAGCAGCCAAGGATCCTGGAGTTTAGCTGAAGCTTTCTTT	CASSQGSWSLAEAFF
TRBV11-2	TRBJ2-7	-	-	TGTGCCAGCAGCTGGGGGGACGGATCCTACGAGCAGTACTTC	CASSWGDGSYEQYF
TRBV19	TRBJ1-1	-	-	TGTGCCAGTAGTATAATAGCTGCTGAAGCTTTCTTT	CASSIIAAEAFF
TRBV18	TRBJ2-7	-	TRBD1	TGTGCCAGCTCACCTTCGACAGGGCAGTCTTCCGAGCAGTACTTC	CASSPSTGQSSEQYF
TRBV12-2	TRBJ2-3	-	-	TGTGCAAGTCGCGGGGGACTAGCGGGGTTAACAGATACGCAGTATTTT	CASRGGLAGLTDTQYF
TRBV30	TRBJ1-1	-	TRBD1	TGTGCCTGGAGTAAACGAGGGGGCTTTGGGGACACTGAAGCTTTCTTT	CAWSKRGGFGDTEAFF
TRBV10-1	TRBJ1-1	-	-	TGCGCCAGCAGTGAGTCGAACCCCAGGGGGAACACTGAAGCTTTCTTT	CASSESNPRGNTEAFF
TRBV19	TRBJ1-2	-	TRBD1	TGTGCCAGTAGTACGCGCCGGGACAGCTATGGCTACACCTTC	CASSTRRDSYGYTF
TRBV29-1	TRBJ2-3	-	-	TGCAGCGTTGCCAGGGGTGGCGCAGATACGCAGTATTTT	CSVARGGADTQYF
TRBV5-6	TRBJ1-2	-	TRBD1	TGTGCCAGCAGCTTGGGTCCGGGACAGGGATATGGCTACACCTTC	CASSLGPGQGYGYTF
TRBV5-1	TRBJ1-6	-	TRBD1	TGCGCCAGCAAGAGGTCCGTGACAGGGAATAATTCACCCCTCCACTTT	CASKRSVTGNNSPLHF
TRBV5-6	TRBJ1-2	-	TRBD1	TGTGCCAGCAGTGGGACAGGGACGAACTATGGCTACACCTTC	CASSGTGTNYGYTF
TRBV19	TRBJ2-2	-	TRBD1	TGTGCCAGTAGGGGGACAGGGCAGAACACCGGGGAGCTGTTTTTT	CASRGTGQNTGELFF
TRBV5-1	TRBJ1-4	once	-	TGCGCCAGCAGCTTGGGTTTAGCAACTAATGAAAAACTGTTTTTT	CASSLGLATNEKLFF
TRBV19	TRBJ1-4	-	TRBD1	TGTGCCAGTAGTAGGGGACAGGGGGCAGGAGGTAATGAAAAACTGTTTTTT	CASSRGQGAGGNEKLFF
TRBV5-6	TRBJ1-1	once	-	TGTGCCAGCAGCTTGACAGGTCTTTACACTGAAGCTTTCTTT	CASSLTGLYTEAFF
TRBV18	TRBJ2-7	-	-	TGTGCCAGCTCACCACGTTGGAGCGACAGCTACGAGCAGTACTTC	CASSPRWSDSYEQYF